These T cell receptor beta chains were read from a single sample in a study of blood T cells in healthy people across ages. TCRdb called the 5' RACE reads again in MiXCR, with one record for every CDR3 protein. The sample yields approximately 1,700,000 distinct CDR3 sequences, about 39% seen once. Material: blood. These receptor sequences come from a human donor in good health. The CDR3 runs from the conserved cysteine through the conserved F or W. The D gene is left open where the match is weak. Part of the rows lack a size; the others show once, few, many or a class for expanded clones.

V gene	J gene	D gene	clone size	CDR3 protein	CDR3 DNA
TRBV6-1	TRBJ1-1	.	.	CASSGGAETEAFF	TGTGCCAGCAGTGGGGGTGCGGAGACTGAAGCTTTCTTT
TRBV20-1	TRBJ2-4	TRBD2	few	CSASTSTLAGGLRGAKNIQYF	TGCAGTGCTAGTACCTCCACCCTAGCGGGGGGCCTTAGGGGAGCCAAAAACATTCAGTACTTC
TRBV2	TRBJ1-5	.	.	CASSGGQSNQPQHF	TGTGCCAGCAGTGGGGGGCAGAGCAATCAGCCCCAGCATTTT
TRBV29-1	TRBJ1-5	.	.	CSASRWLGVNPNQPQHF	TGCAGCGCCTCTCGCTGGTTGGGGGTAAACCCAAATCAGCCCCAGCATTTT
TRBV20-1	TRBJ2-1	TRBD2	.	CSATLAVKYNEQFF	TGCAGTGCTACCCTAGCGGTGAAGTACAATGAGCAGTTCTTC
TRBV7-2	TRBJ2-1	.	.	CASKPGRLYNEQFF	TGTGCCAGCAAACCGGGACGGTTATACAATGAGCAGTTCTTC
TRBV6-6	TRBJ2-1	.	.	CASSWASSSYNEQFF	TGTGCCAGCAGTTGGGCTTCCAGCTCCTACAATGAGCAGTTCTTC
TRBV7-2	TRBJ2-4	.	few	CASSFPSREQYF	TGTGCCAGCAGCTTTCCCTCTAGGGAGCAGTACTTC
TRBV9	TRBJ1-2	TRBD1	.	CASSGYTGTGGGYGYTF	TGTGCCAGCAGCGGATACACGGGGACAGGGGGCGGCTATGGCTACACCTTC
TRBV5-1	TRBJ2-5	.	.	CASSNGLLYSTAKGTQYF	TGCGCCAGCAGCAATGGCTTGCTCTATTCTACAGCAAAAGGGACCCAGTACTTC
TRBV20-1	TRBJ2-5	TRBD1	.	CSARDNLEQGVWETQYF	TGCAGTGCTAGAGACAATCTGGAACAGGGGGTTTGGGAGACCCAGTACTTC
TRBV5-4	TRBJ2-7	TRBD1	.	CASSLRDSPEQYF	TGTGCCAGCAGCTTAAGGGACAGCCCAGAGCAGTACTTC
TRBV9	TRBJ2-4	TRBD1	.	CASSVSGQGAVYGQYF	TGTGCCAGCAGCGTTTCGGGACAGGGGGCTGTCTACGGGCAGTACTTC
TRBV7-9	TRBJ2-5	TRBD2	.	CASSPYSGVGKTQYF	TGTGCCAGCAGCCCATATAGCGGGGTAGGAAAGACCCAGTACTTC
TRBV6-2/TRBV6-3	TRBJ1-1	.	.	CASSSGPRTAEAFF	TGTGCCAGCAGTTCGGGTCCCCGGACGGCTGAAGCTTTCTTT
TRBV5-1	TRBJ2-1	.	.	CASSLTTGGEQFF	TGCGCCAGCAGCTTGACTACCGGTGGGGAGCAGTTCTTC
TRBV7-2	TRBJ2-4	TRBD2	many	CASSLALASGGQNIQYF	TGTGCCAGCAGCTTAGCGCTGGCTAGCGGGGGGCAAAACATTCAGTACTTC
TRBV24-1	TRBJ2-1	.	many	CATSEYNEQFF	TGTGCCACCAGTGAGTACAATGAGCAGTTCTTC
TRBV12-3/TRBV12-4	TRBJ2-5	.	few	CASSFPAVYGPETQYF	TGTGCCAGCAGTTTTCCGGCGGTTTACGGTCCTGAGACCCAGTACTTC
TRBV7-3	TRBJ1-2	.	.	CASSLGAGTGYGYTF	TGTGCCAGCAGCCTAGGGGCGGGGACGGGCTATGGCTACACCTTC
TRBV24-1	TRBJ1-2	.	.	CATSDGAGYSYTF	TGTGCCACCAGTGACGGGGCGGGATACAGCTACACCTTC
TRBV29-1	TRBJ2-3	.	.	CTTLDGTDTQYF	TGCACAACCCTGGACGGGACAGATACGCAGTATTTT
TRBV20-1	TRBJ2-4	TRBD1	.	CSARDSGTENVQYF	TGCAGTGCTAGAGACTCCGGGACAGAAAACGTTCAGTACTTC
TRBV7-2	TRBJ1-2	.	.	CASSLADTGWGYTF	TGTGCCAGCAGCTTAGCGGACACGGGATGGGGCTACACCTTC
TRBV9	TRBJ1-1	TRBD1	.	CACSANHGQGTEAFF	TGTGCCTGCAGCGCCAACCACGGACAGGGCACTGAAGCTTTCTTT
TRBV9	TRBJ2-1	TRBD1	few	CASSVGDRAHYEQFF	TGTGCCAGCAGCGTAGGAGACAGGGCTCACTACGAGCAGTTCTTC
TRBV6-5	TRBJ2-3	TRBD1	.	CASVGTGYTDTQYF	TGTGCCAGCGTCGGGACAGGGTACACAGATACGCAGTATTTT
TRBV28	TRBJ2-1	TRBD2	.	CASSDSGGLYNEQFF	TGTGCCAGCAGTGATAGCGGGGGCCTATACAATGAGCAGTTCTTC
TRBV6-6	TRBJ1-5	.	.	CASSYGLRFMGDQPQHF	TGTGCCAGCAGTTACGGTTTGAGGTTCATGGGAGATCAGCCCCAGCATTTT
TRBV20-1	TRBJ1-2	TRBD1	few	CSASRGTGLNYGYTF	TGCAGTGCTAGCCGGGGGACAGGACTAAACTATGGCTACACCTTC
TRBV18	TRBJ1-2	.	.	CASSSHREPVSYGYTF	TGTGCCAGCTCATCCCACCGGGAGCCGGTCAGCTATGGCTACACCTTC
TRBV5-5	TRBJ1-5	TRBD1	.	CASSLVGGYNQPQHF	TGTGCCAGCAGCTTAGTAGGGGGCTACAATCAGCCCCAGCATTTT
TRBV10-2	TRBJ2-7	TRBD2	.	CASSDVTSAPYEQYF	TGCGCCAGCAGTGACGTGACTAGCGCGCCCTACGAGCAGTACTTC
TRBV18	TRBJ2-7	.	.	CASSPRGFEQYF	TGTGCCAGCTCACCACGGGGATTCGAGCAGTACTTC
TRBV7-2	TRBJ1-2	TRBD1	few	CASSPRQGITF	TGTGCCAGCAGCCCGCGACAGGGGATCACCTTC
TRBV6-1	TRBJ2-5	.	many	CASSEGAGEQETQYF	TGTGCCAGCAGTGAAGGGGCCGGGGAACAAGAGACCCAGTACTTC
TRBV7-2	TRBJ1-2	.	.	CASSRAGREGYTF	TGTGCCAGCAGCCGCGCGGGACGGGAAGGCTACACCTTC
TRBV7-9	TRBJ2-3	.	few	CASSLAKVTDTQYF	TGTGCCAGCAGCTTGGCCAAGGTGACAGATACGCAGTATTTT
TRBV12-3/TRBV12-4	TRBJ2-1	TRBD2	few	CASSLARLAVVTYNEQFF	TGTGCCAGCAGTTTAGCCCGGCTAGCGGTAGTTACGTACAATGAGCAGTTCTTC
TRBV12-3/TRBV12-4	TRBJ1-4	.	.	CASRTTKLGEKLFF	TGTGCCAGCAGGACCACAAAGTTGGGTGAAAAACTGTTTTTT
TRBV7-2	TRBJ2-1	.	.	CASSRGGKPGDEQFF	TGTGCCAGCAGCCGCGGCGGAAAGCCGGGCGATGAGCAGTTCTTC
TRBV6-5	TRBJ2-7	.	.	CASTPGATYEQYF	TGTGCCAGCACTCCCGGGGCCACCTACGAGCAGTACTTC
TRBV6-6	TRBJ2-6	.	.	CASRSPDRYSGANVLTF	TGTGCCAGCAGATCCCCGGACCGTTACTCTGGGGCCAACGTCCTGACTTTC
TRBV7-2	TRBJ2-2	.	.	CASSLDPRTAELFF	TGTGCCAGCAGCCTCGACCCACGGACGGCAGAGCTGTTTTTT
TRBV7-2	TRBJ2-7	.	.	CASRGSNSYEQYF	TGTGCCAGCCGGGGCAGTAACTCCTACGAGCAGTACTTC
TRBV2	TRBJ1-2	TRBD1	.	CASSAQGDHGYTF	TGTGCCAGCAGTGCACAGGGGGATCATGGCTACACCTTC
TRBV4-1	TRBJ2-5	.	few	CASSHGQLQETQYF	TGCGCCAGCAGCCACGGCCAGTTACAAGAGACCCAGTACTTC
TRBV7-2	TRBJ2-7	TRBD2	.	CASITSGSGGASGYEQYF	TGTGCCAGCATCACCAGTGGTAGCGGGGGGGCCAGTGGGTACGAGCAGTACTTC
TRBV11-1	TRBJ2-1	.	.	CASSLAGTHHGASYNEQFF	TGTGCCAGCAGCTTAGCGGGGACACACCACGGTGCCTCCTACAATGAGCAGTTCTTC
TRBV7-3	TRBJ1-2	TRBD1	.	CASSATGQPEGYTF	TGTGCCAGCAGCGCGACGGGACAGCCGGAAGGCTACACCTTC
TRBV7-9	TRBJ2-3	.	.	CTSSTSDRGITQSTDTQYF	TGTACCAGCAGCACCTCTGATCGCGGTATCACCCAGAGCACAGATACGCAGTATTTT
TRBV20-1	TRBJ2-4	.	.	CSATVGENIQYF	TGCAGTGCAACCGTAGGGGAAAACATTCAGTACTTC
TRBV29-1	TRBJ2-3	TRBD2	.	CSVRTSSRTDTQYF	TGCAGCGTTCGGACTAGCAGCCGCACAGATACGCAGTATTTT
TRBV7-8	TRBJ1-4	.	.	CASSLGPIGGAGEKLFF	TGTGCCAGCAGCTTAGGGCCTATAGGGGGGGCTGGTGAAAAACTGTTTTTT